This TCR beta chain stems from a study of PD-L1 blockade in urothelial cancer. CDR3 length: 15 amino acids. In germline, CDR1 is SGHRS, CDR2 YFSETQ. Trimming pared 4 bases from V and 6 bases from J, leaving 16 bases between. Method: immunoSEQ multiplex PCR; TCRdb's copy keeps in-frame clones and lacks some. In the table there are about 90,000 clones, approximately 91% of which are singletons. The chain couples TRBV5-1 to TRBJ1-4; no firm D call. Sequencing used PBMCs, obtained around atezolizumab (anti-PD-L1) treatment. The source of this sequence is a man in his sixties with urothelial cancer. The CDR3 sequence: CASSTGGRKDEKLFF. The CDR3 DNA is TGCGCCAGCAGCACCGGAGGGAGAAAAGATGAAAAACTGTTTTTT.